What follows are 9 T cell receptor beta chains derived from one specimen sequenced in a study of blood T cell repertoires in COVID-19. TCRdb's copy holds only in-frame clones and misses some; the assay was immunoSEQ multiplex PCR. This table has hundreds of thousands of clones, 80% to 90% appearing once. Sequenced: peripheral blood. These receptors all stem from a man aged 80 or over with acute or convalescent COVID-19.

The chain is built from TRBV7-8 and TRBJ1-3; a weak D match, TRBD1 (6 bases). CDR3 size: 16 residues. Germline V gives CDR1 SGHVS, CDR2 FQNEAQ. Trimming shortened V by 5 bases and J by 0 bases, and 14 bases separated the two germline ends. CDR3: CASSPRGRGSGNTIYF. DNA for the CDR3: TGTGCCAGCAGCCCCAGGGGCAGAGGCTCTGGAAACACCATATATTTT.

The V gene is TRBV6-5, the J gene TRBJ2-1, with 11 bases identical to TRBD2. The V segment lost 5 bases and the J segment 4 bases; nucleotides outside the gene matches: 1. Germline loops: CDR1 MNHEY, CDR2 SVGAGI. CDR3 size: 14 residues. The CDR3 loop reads CASSRTSGYNEQFF. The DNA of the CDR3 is TGTGCCAGCAGTCGGACTAGCGGGTACAATGAGCAGTTCTTC.

CDR3 sequence: CASTLAGGIPEQFF. The CDR3 region has the DNA TGTGCCAGCACCTTAGCGGGAGGAATCCCTGAGCAGTTCTTC. This chain links TRBV27 with TRBJ2-1; TRBD2 matches at 10 bases. The J segment lost 9 bases and the V segment lost 7 bases, leaving 9 bases of the junction unmatched. The CDR3 sequence is 14 residues long. Germline CDR1 reads MNHEY; CDR2 reads SMNVEV (reference sequence).

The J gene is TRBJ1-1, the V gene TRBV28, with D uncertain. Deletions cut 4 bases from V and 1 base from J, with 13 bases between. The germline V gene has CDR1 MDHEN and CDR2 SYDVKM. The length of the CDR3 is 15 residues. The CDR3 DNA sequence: TGTGCCAGCAGTTCCGGGTCTCTCGGGAACACTGAAGCTTTCTTT. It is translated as CASSSGSLGNTEAFF.

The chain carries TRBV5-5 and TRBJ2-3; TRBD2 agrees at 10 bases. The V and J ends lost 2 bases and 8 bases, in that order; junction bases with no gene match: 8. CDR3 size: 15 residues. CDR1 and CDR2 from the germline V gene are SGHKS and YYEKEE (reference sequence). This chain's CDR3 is CASSFQLAGIGTQYF. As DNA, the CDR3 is TGTGCCAGCAGCTTTCAACTAGCGGGAATCGGTACGCAGTATTTT.

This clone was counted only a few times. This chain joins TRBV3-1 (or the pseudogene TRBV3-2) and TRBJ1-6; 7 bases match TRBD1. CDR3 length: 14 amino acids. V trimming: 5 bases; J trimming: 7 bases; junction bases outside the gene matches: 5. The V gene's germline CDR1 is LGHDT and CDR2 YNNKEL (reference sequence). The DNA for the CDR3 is TGTGCCAGCAGCGGGGGACAGTTAAATTCACCCCTCCACTTT. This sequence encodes CASSGGQLNSPLHF.

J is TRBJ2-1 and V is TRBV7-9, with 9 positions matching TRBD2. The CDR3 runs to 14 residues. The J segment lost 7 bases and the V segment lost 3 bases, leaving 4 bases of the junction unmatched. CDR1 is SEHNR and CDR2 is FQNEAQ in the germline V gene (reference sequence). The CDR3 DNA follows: TGTGCCAGCAGCTTCTTAGCGGGAGTGAATGAGCAGTTCTTC. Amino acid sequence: CASSFLAGVNEQFF.

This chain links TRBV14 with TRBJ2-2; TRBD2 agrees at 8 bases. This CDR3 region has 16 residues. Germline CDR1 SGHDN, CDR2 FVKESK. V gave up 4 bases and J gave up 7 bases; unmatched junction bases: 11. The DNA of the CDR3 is TGTGCCAGCAGCCCCGTTGTAGCGGGGTTTGACGGGGAGCTGTTTTTT. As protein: CASSPVVAGFDGELFF. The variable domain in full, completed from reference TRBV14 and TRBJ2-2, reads EAGVTQFPSHSVIEKGQTVTLRCDPISGHDNLYWYRRVMGKEIKFLLHFVKESKQDESGMPNNRFLAERTGGTYSTLKVQPAELEDSGVYFCASSPVVAGFDGELFFGEGSRLTVL.

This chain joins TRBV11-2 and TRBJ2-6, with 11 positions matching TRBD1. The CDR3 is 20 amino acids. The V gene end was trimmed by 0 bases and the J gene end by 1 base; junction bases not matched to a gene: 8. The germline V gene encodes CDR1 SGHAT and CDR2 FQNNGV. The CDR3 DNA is TGTGCCAGCAGCTTAGAACCCGGGACAGGGGGGGGATCTGGGGCCAACGTCCTGACTTTC. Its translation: CASSLEPGTGGGSGANVLTF. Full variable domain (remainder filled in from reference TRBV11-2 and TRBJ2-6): EAGVAQSPRYKIIEKRQSVAFWCNPISGHATLYWYQQILGQGPKLLIQFQNNGVVDDSQLPKDRFSAERLKGVDSTLKIQPAKLEDSAVYLCASSLEPGTGGGSGANVLTFGAGSRLTVL.